This T cell receptor beta chain is drawn from a study of blood T cell repertoires in COVID-19. V was clipped by 3 bases and J by 4 bases; unmatched bases: 3. The germline CDR1 and CDR2 sequences are KGHSH and LQKENI. The CDR3 is 15 residues long. Repertoires were generated with immunoSEQ multiplex PCR, while TCRdb's copy carries only in-frame clones and drops some. The table has around 400,000 clones, roughly 87% seen once; the top ten hold 5% to 5.5%. The sequence was obtained from a woman between 45 and 60 years old who had recovered from COVID-19. The sample comprised PBMCs or T cells enriched from blood (not recorded which). The chain links TRBV18 to TRBJ2-6, with 7 nucleotides matching TRBD1. This CDR3 reads CASSPQGVGANVLTF. The CDR3 DNA reads TGTGCCAGCTCACCTCAGGGGGTAGGGGCCAACGTCCTGACTTTC.